These T cell receptor beta chains were read from a single sample in a study of radiotherapy plus CTLA-4 blockade in lung cancer. The table came from immunoSEQ multiplex PCR; TCRdb's copy has only in-frame clones and leaves some out. The profile shows 60,000 to 85,000 clones, around 87% of them singletons. This material consisted of peripheral blood, taken from a patient treated with radiotherapy plus ipilimumab. The receptors stem from a human donor with non-small cell lung cancer who had stable disease on radiotherapy plus ipilimumab. Both conserved end residues are part of each CDR3. The order of the fields is J gene, D gene, V gene, clone size, CDR3 DNA, CDR3 protein. The D gene is left open where the match is weak. Where a row states a size, it is once, few, many or the class of an expanded clone; other rows omit it.

J: TRBJ1-1
D: TRBD1
V: TRBV28
size: .
DNA: TGTGCCAGCAGTTTACAACAGGGGTACACTGAAGCTTTCTTT
CDR3: CASSLQQGYTEAFF

J: TRBJ2-5
D: .
V: TRBV9
size: .
DNA: TGTGCCAGCAGCGCGGGGGCCGGGACTCGGGGAGAGACCCAGTACTTC
CDR3: CASSAGAGTRGETQYF

J: TRBJ2-3
D: .
V: TRBV11-2
size: .
DNA: TGTGCCAGCAGCTTAGGAGGGGCGGGGTGGGGTACAGATACGCAGTATTTT
CDR3: CASSLGGAGWGTDTQYF

J: TRBJ1-6
D: .
V: TRBV5-1
size: .
DNA: TGCGCCAGCAGGTCTGGTGTGGGGCCCCTCGAATATAATTCACCCCTCCACTTT
CDR3: CASRSGVGPLEYNSPLHF

J: TRBJ1-5
D: TRBD1
V: TRBV6-4
size: once
DNA: TGTGCCAGCATACCCCAATACGACAGGGGAAATCAGCTCCAGCATTTT
CDR3: CASIPQYDRGNQLQHF

J: TRBJ1-5
D: TRBD1
V: TRBV6-1
size: .
DNA: TGTGCCAGCAGGGGACAGGGGGAACGCAATCAGCCCCAGCATTTT
CDR3: CASRGQGERNQPQHF

J: TRBJ1-5
D: .
V: TRBV10-1
size: .
DNA: TGCGCCAGCAGTGAAGGGGACCATCAGCCCCAGCATTTT
CDR3: CASSEGDHQPQHF

J: TRBJ2-7
D: TRBD1
V: TRBV2
size: once
DNA: TGTGCCAGCAGTATGGGACAGGGGAGGCCCTACGAGCAGTACTTC
CDR3: CASSMGQGRPYEQYF

J: TRBJ2-2
D: .
V: TRBV6-6
size: .
DNA: TGTGCCAGCAGCCCTCCGGGGGAAAACACCGGGGAGCTGTTTTTT
CDR3: CASSPPGENTGELFF

J: TRBJ2-2
D: .
V: TRBV19
size: .
DNA: TGTGCCAGTAGAATCGACACCGCAAGATCCACCGGGGAGCTGTTTTTT
CDR3: CASRIDTARSTGELFF

J: TRBJ2-7
D: .
V: TRBV7-8
size: once
DNA: TGTGCCAGCAGCCTCGCCGAAATTGGACCTTACGAGCAGTACTTC
CDR3: CASSLAEIGPYEQYF

J: TRBJ1-6
D: .
V: TRBV5-6
size: .
DNA: TGTGCCAGCAGCTTCCTGGGTATGAATAATTCACCCCTCCACTTT
CDR3: CASSFLGMNNSPLHF

J: TRBJ1-5
D: .
V: TRBV28
size: .
DNA: TGTGCCAGCAGTTTGGCAGAATCAAGGCATTTT
CDR3: CASSLAESRHF